This entry lists 11 T cell receptor beta chains sequenced from one sample in a study of ipilimumab plus nivolumab after autologous stem cell transplantation. Using immunoSEQ multiplex PCR, the repertoire was profiled, and TCRdb retains in-frame clones only, with some absent. The sample has 15,000 to 20,000 clones; roughly 79% are singletons. The material sequenced was PBMCs, taken in a trial of ipilimumab plus nivolumab as post-transplant consolidation. These receptors came from a male donor with diffuse large B-cell lymphoma.

V and J are TRBV5-1 and TRBJ1-1; D is ambiguous. This CDR3 spans 13 amino acids. V shed 6 bases and J shed 1 base, with 10 bases lying between them. Germline V gives CDR1 SGHRS, CDR2 YFSETQ. This chain's CDR3 is CASTNSGNTEAFF. The CDR3 nucleotides read TGCGCCAGCACAAATAGCGGGAACACTGAAGCTTTCTTT.

This chain joins TRBV4-3 and TRBJ2-3; TRBD1 agrees at 7 bases. The V gene end was trimmed by 8 bases and the J gene end by 8 bases; junction bases not matched to a gene: 13. The CDR3 loop spans 14 amino acids. CDR1 and CDR2 from the germline V gene are LGHNA and YSLEER. CDR3 loop: CASGTVLRSGTQYF. DNA for the CDR3: TGCGCCAGCGGGACAGTGCTAAGGTCGGGTACGCAGTATTTT.

The chain is built from TRBV6-1 and TRBJ2-3; 10 positions match TRBD2. CDR1 and CDR2 (germline): MNHNS, SASEGT. The CDR3 loop spans 14 amino acids. J was trimmed by 3 bases and V by 8 bases; bases with no gene match: 5. CDR3 DNA sequence: TGTGCCAGCGGCCTTAGCGGGGGGACAGATACGCAGTATTTT. Amino acid sequence: CASGLSGGTDTQYF.

This clone was found a few times. The J gene is TRBJ2-3, the V gene TRBV10-1, with 13 bases lining up with TRBD2. Germline V lookup: CDR1 WNHNN, CDR2 SYGVQD (reference sequence). The CDR3 is made up of 15 amino acids. J lost 3 bases, V lost 8 bases, and 5 bases had no gene match. The CDR3 coding sequence is TGCGCCAGCCAGGGACTAGCGGGGAGGACAGATACGCAGTATTTT. Amino acids: CASQGLAGRTDTQYF.

V gene TRBV15 combines with J gene TRBJ2-5; possibly TRBD1 for D (6 bases). The J call may be incorrect, as the DNA end agrees better with TRBJ2-7. Germline V lookup: CDR1 LNHNV, CDR2 YYDKDF (reference sequence). This CDR3 region has 14 residues. CDR3 protein: CATSRGYREHEQYF. CDR3 DNA: TGTGCCACCAGCAGAGGCTACAGGGAGCACGAGCAGTACTTC.

The CDR3 DNA reads as TGTGCCAGCAGCAAAGAAGGCCTAGCGGGGAAAGAGACCCAGTACTTC. This sequence encodes CASSKEGLAGKETQYF. The V gene is TRBV21-1, the J gene TRBJ2-5; the DNA was not used to check the table's D call, TRBD2. TRBV21-1 corresponds to a pseudogene. The CDR3 sequence is 16 residues long.

The chain employs TRBV7-2 and TRBJ1-6; TRBD1 agrees at 10 bases. Germline V gene lookup returns CDR1 SGHTA and CDR2 FQGNSA. Germline trimming cut 5 bases from V and 9 bases from J; bases unmatched to any gene: 7. CDR3 length: 15 residues. The CDR3 DNA is TGTGCCAGCAGCCAACCGGGACAGGGGTTTTCACCCCTCCACTTT. It translates to CASSQPGQGFSPLHF. The full variable domain, with the rest looked up from reference TRBV7-2 and TRBJ1-6, is GAGVSQSPSNKVTEKGKDVELRCDPISGHTALYWYRQSLGQGLEFLIYFQGNSAPDKSGLPSDRFSAERTGGSVSTLTIQRTQQEDSAVYLCASSQPGQGFSPLHFGNGTRLTVT.

The chain uses TRBV5-6 and TRBJ1-1; perhaps TRBD1 as D (6 bases). The V end lost 4 bases, the J end lost 6 bases, and 10 bases lay between the germline ends. CDR1 SGHDT and CDR2 YYEEEE come from the germline V gene. The CDR3 is 12 amino acids. CDR3 in amino acids: CASSGGEPEAFF. The CDR3 DNA reads TGTGCCAGCAGCGGGGGCGAGCCTGAAGCTTTCTTT.

V usage is TRBV10-1 and J usage is TRBJ2-2; TRBD2 agrees at 13 bases. This CDR3 region has 16 residues. Germline CDR1 and CDR2: WNHNN and SYGVQD (reference sequence). Losses at the gene ends were 4 bases for V and 6 bases for J; bases not matched to a gene: 5. In nucleotides, the CDR3 is TGCGCCAGCAGTGGCCGACTAGCGGGGGGCGCCGGGGAGCTGTTTTTT. Translating gives CASSGRLAGGAGELFF.

The rearrangement uses TRBV5-1 and TRBJ2-5, with 14 bases identical to TRBD2. The germline V gene has CDR1 SGHRS and CDR2 YFSETQ. The J segment lost 4 bases and the V segment lost 4 bases, leaving 9 bases of the junction unmatched. The CDR3 covers 17 residues. The CDR3 loop reads CASSRGLAGVGVETQYF. CDR3 in DNA: TGCGCCAGCAGCCGGGGACTAGCGGGGGTAGGAGTAGAGACCCAGTACTTC.

By frequency in the sample, this clone is medium-sized (0.01 to 0.1%). The chain carries TRBV6-6 and TRBJ2-7; 11 nucleotides agree with TRBD1. The CDR3 loop spans 15 amino acids. Germline values: CDR1 MNHNY, CDR2 SVGAGI (reference sequence). Germline trimming cut 5 bases from V and 6 bases from J; bases unmatched to any gene: 9. The CDR3 is CASSTDRGRIGEQYF. The CDR3, as DNA: TGTGCCAGCAGTACGGACAGGGGGCGGATAGGCGAGCAGTACTTC.